The present T cell receptor beta chain was sequenced within a study of cytomegalovirus exposure and HLA in healthy donors (dated 2017 in TCRdb). General notes on the study: An earlier analysis of roughly 610 of the donors reported around 280 Gb of sequence data and roughly 120 million unique TCR beta sequences obtained from roughly 170 million T cells. A later genetic analysis took genome-wide SNP genotypes for about 65% of the 666 donors and used that subset as a discovery cohort. To predict cytomegalovirus infection status, the study brought together high-throughput TCR immunosequencing, statistical association of individual TCRs with disease status, and machine learning. Donor age, sex, ethnicity and CMV serostatus were collected together with the repertoire data. About 300 gigabases of sequencing data and tens of millions of unique TCR sequences were included in an early release covering 500 to 750 HLA-typed donors. A later analysis re-analyzed previously published TCR beta repertoires from approximately 670 donors and added high-resolution HLA genotyping to study TCR occurrence patterns. The later analysis used no new phenotypic data to find candidate immune exposures, relying instead on TCR beta sequences and their occurrence across donors. All discovery cohort repertoires had been generated using a single sequencing platform. An earlier analysis of approximately 500 of the donors applied high-throughput TCR beta sequencing to assess whether each TCR beta V gene segment acted as functional or pseudogenic. The number of typed donors differed by locus: about 629-630 for A, B, C, DRB1 and DQB1; approximately 520 for DQA1; some 610 for DPA1; and 400 to 480 for DPB1. Both class I and class II loci were covered by HLA typing, at four-digit resolution. The T cell repertoires of about 700 subjects were profiled by immunosequencing and related to cytomegalovirus serostatus. Along with the roughly 710-subject first cohort, a separate validation cohort of some 130 different subjects was used. A handful of DR-DQ haplotypes were handled as single units for association and clustering because linkage in the cohort was strong. On average, around 240,000 unique TCR beta nucleotide sequences were sequenced per donor among several hundred genotyped donors of the cohort, with 15% to 20% of those sequences being non-productive. Of the approximately 400 genotyped donors, over 70% fell in the genetic ancestry cluster associated with self-reported Caucasian donors. The aim of the study was to test whether cataloging public T cell receptors could identify signatures of past pathogen exposure. Summary of the overall study and its limitations: A later analysis found that most CMV-associated TCR beta chains appeared HLA-restricted, with HLA associations seemingly driven largely by CMV exposure. At a false discovery rate of 0.05, a later analysis linked around 15,000 TCR beta sequences to specific HLA alleles. Assigning TCR associations to individual alleles was difficult when HLA alleles, especially DR and DQ, strongly co-occurred. Because HLA typing was unavailable for some donors at each locus, only the typed subset was used in association tests. A later genetic analysis reported fewer N-insertions in productive TCRs among donors in an Asian-associated ancestry cluster than the roughly 670-donor mean. A cluster of highly shared sequence variants was judged likely to represent a technical artifact of the sequencing pipeline. In both the original and validation cohorts, the classifier was reported to diagnose cytomegalovirus status with high specificity and sensitivity. The 87-base-pair reads could not distinguish some IMGT-functional V segments, including TRBV6-2 and TRBV6-3, so those segments were excluded. CMV serostatus was the only immune exposure information available for the cohort. Several of the top co-occurrence clusters appeared to be linked to parvovirus B19, influenza, CMV and Epstein-Barr virus, according to a later analysis. A further reported finding was that TCR beta sequences accurately predicted the HLA-A and HLA-B alleles for most subjects in the first cohort. Only TCR beta chains were sequenced in this cohort, and the absence of alpha or paired-chain data limited detectable features. In a later genetic analysis, a missense DCLRE1C variant was associated with V-gene and J-gene trimming of TCR beta chains, and the association was replicated in an independent cohort. Sequencing depth was assumed to be roughly uniform across donors in the presence/absence analyses, though that assumption may not hold. Most TCR sequences were seen in very few donors, while some public TCRs were found in many individuals. It was suggested by the authors that the approach could potentially be generalized to other disease states and immunological phenotypes. In a later analysis, TCR association rates were found to vary across HLA loci, with the most associated TCRs seen for DRB1 alleles and the fewest for HLA-C alleles. In vitro tests confirmed that a few of the cytomegalovirus-associated TCR beta chains recognize cytomegalovirus antigens. A later analysis found that HLA-associated TCR beta chains were more clonally expanded and had lower generation probabilities than equally common non-associated chains. The earlier analysis of 587 of the donors excluded 15 to 20 rarely observed V segments, including chromosome 9 orphons, because counts were too low. An earlier analysis of around 500 of the donors showed that most TCR beta V segments appeared in productive rearrangements either about 87% or about 30% of the time, which broadly matched IMGT annotations. Linkage disequilibrium might explain the correlated functional status among segregating V segments, but an unknown experimental factor could not be excluded. A total of 150 or so TCR beta chains were listed by the study as associated with cytomegalovirus.

The cohort comprised fewer than 700 healthy bone marrow donors. At the time of sampling, all cohort members were nominally healthy, though unrecorded immune exposures were likely present. The donor tested CMV seropositive, placing the donor among the 250 to 300 seropositive members of the cohort. A peripheral blood sample was collected from each donor, and TCR beta sequencing was performed on peripheral blood mononuclear cells. The Qiagen DNeasy Blood Extraction Kit was used to extract genomic DNA from the blood cell samples. Libraries were constructed by the immunoSEQ multiplex PCR assay. For the multiplex PCR, a mixture combining 60 forward primers for TCR Vbeta segments and 13 reverse primers for TCR Jbeta segments was used. The CDR3 region of rearranged TCR beta genes was amplified from genomic DNA with a multiplex PCR assay. On the Illumina HiSeq System, the amplified TCR beta libraries were sequenced as 87-base-pair reads. Regarding the original processing steps: Across the 600 to 700 repertoires, a later analysis counted tens of millions of unique TCR beta chains, approximately 12 million of which were shared by at least two donors. A nearest-neighbor algorithm error-corrected the raw reads and collapsed the reads into unique sequences, merging closely related sequences to remove PCR and sequencing errors. CDR3 sequences were aligned to IMGT reference sequences to assign V, D and J gene segments. For a sequence to be retained, a match of at least six nucleotides to both a V gene segment and a J gene segment was required. Rearrangements were called productive when the CDR3 lacked stop codons and stayed in frame with V and J; all others were non-productive. Following IMGT convention, CDR3 was defined as the stretch from the second conserved V-encoded cysteine up to the conserved J-encoded phenylalanine. Sequences without an unambiguous match to a single V gene segment were excluded from the earlier analysis of several hundred of the donors. An earlier analysis of fewer than 650 of the donors classified V segments as functional when productive rearrangements were above 56.7% and as segregating when the standard deviation between donors was above 5%. To diagnose cytomegalovirus status from the catalog of TCR beta chain sequences, a statistical classification framework was built. In a later analysis, V and J genes were assigned by comparing TCR nucleotide sequences against IMGT/GENE-DB human TR gene sequences. Using the TCRdist pipeline, a later analysis assigned CDR3 sequences along with most-parsimonious VDJ recombination scenarios. In a later analysis, each TCR beta chain was defined by its CDR3 amino acid sequence together with its V-gene family, and reads without a unique V-gene family were excluded. As a way to deal with suspected cross-contamination and a sequencing artifact, a later analysis dropped 450 to 600 nucleotide sequences that were highly shared and had low generation probability. For each public chain, a later analysis derived a clonal expansion index from normalized ranks of inferred template counts within each repertoire. In a later analysis, generation probabilities were computed with a VDJ recombination model fitted to out-of-frame rearrangements, and the resulting probabilities were checked against IGoR. In a later analysis, TCR-TCR, TCR-HLA and TCR-CMV co-occurrence was scored with hypergeometric tests, and a repertoire-size bias correction was applied to TCR pairs. A later analysis estimated false discovery rates by permuting HLA or CMV assignments 20 times. In a later analysis, co-occurring TCRs were grouped with DBSCAN, and TCRdist sequence similarity was added when clustering was performed within HLA-allele-positive subsets. Repertoires with fewer than 30,000 or more than 120,000 public chains, plus five repertoires with anomalous nucleotide sharing, were excluded from co-occurrence clustering. Drawn from immuneACCESS, this table holds only the in-frame rearrangements with V and J called that TCRdb kept. Clones are partly lost; checked studies trace under half to an unresolved V gene and leave the rest unexplained. V, J and clone size are taken as reported in that table, and D and trimming were inferred from the DNA itself. This sample comprises roughly 90,000 clones, 74% of them detected only once. The top ten clones comprise about 22% of the sample.

Regarding this clone: Its antigen has not been determined. No base qualities exist here, and no much larger clone lies one base off it.

Via the germline V gene (reference sequence), CDR1 is GTSNPN and CDR2 SVGIG. The germline V end is reduced by 1 base and the J end by 5 bases; junction bases left unmatched: 3. The CDR3 measures 14 amino acids from cysteine to phenylalanine. Only the CDR3 region is kept as DNA, spanning 42 bases read in frame from base 1. The clonotype was recovered from a man aged 25 to 40 in good health and CMV-seropositive. The sample was PBMCs. The rearranged segments are TRBV30 and TRBJ1-5; TRBD1 agrees with 9 junctional bases. The DNA reads as follows: TGTGCCTGGAGTGAGGGACAGGGTCATCAGCCCCAGCATTTT. It encodes CAWSEGQGHQPQHF. The variable domain in full, with residues beyond the CDR3 obtained from the reference TRBV30 and TRBJ1-5 genes, is SQTIHQWPATLVQPVGSPLSLECTVEGTSNPNLYWYRQAAGRGLQLLFYSVGIGQISSEVPQNLSASRPQDRQFILSSKKLLLSDSGFYLCAWSEGQGHQPQHFGDGTRLSIL.